This TCR beta chain originates from a study of cytomegalovirus exposure and HLA in healthy donors. Whole-study results and caveats: One variant, a missense change in DCLRE1C, was linked in a later analysis to TCR beta V- and J-gene trimming. The authors judged a highly shared variant cluster likely a sequencing artifact.

These donors counted as nominally healthy when sampled, but unrecorded immune exposures were likely. It was with 60 Vbeta and 13 Jbeta primers that the PCR ran. Sequenced by immunoSEQ multiplex PCR; TCRdb stores in-frame clones only, minus some. Among some 130,000 clones listed, more than 70% were seen once. Of note for this clone: Its specificity is not known.

The CDR3 length is 14 residues. V lost 1 base and J 5 bases, leaving 12 bases between the germline ends. Germline CDR1 reads SGHDN; CDR2 reads FVKESK. The specimen was PBMCs. This chain uses TRBV14 with TRBJ2-7; D may be TRBD1 (6 bases). The clonotype was recovered from a human donor in good health. DNA of the CDR3: TGTGCCAGCAGCCAAGGCGGACAGCTGAACGAGCAGTACTTC. Residues: CASSQGGQLNEQYF.